Listed below are T cell receptor beta chains from one sample, sequenced in a study of identical twins. MiXCR, run by TCRdb on the 5' RACE reads, gives a single entry per CDR3 protein. There are around 1.7 million distinct CDR3 sequences in the sample; less than 35% occur only once, and under 0.35% lies in the top ten. The sequenced sample consisted of cord blood. The receptors stem from a newborn girl in good health. The CDR3 runs from the conserved cysteine through the conserved F or W. The order of the fields is D gene, V gene, J gene, clone size, CDR3 protein. D genes are given only for firm matches. Expanded clones are given a class, and other clones once, few, many or no size at all.

D gene: TRBD2; V gene: TRBV20-1; J gene: TRBJ2-3; clone size: NA; CDR3 protein: CRSVTGLATDTQYF
D gene: NA; V gene: TRBV9; J gene: TRBJ2-3; clone size: NA; CDR3 protein: CASIAGKDTQYF
D gene: NA; V gene: TRBV5-1; J gene: TRBJ1-2; clone size: many; CDR3 protein: CASSLATGTYGYTF
D gene: TRBD1; V gene: TRBV25-1; J gene: TRBJ1-4; clone size: NA; CDR3 protein: CASSEGLPGQGEKLFF
D gene: NA; V gene: TRBV7-2; J gene: TRBJ1-6; clone size: NA; CDR3 protein: CASSFRQALGYYNSPLHF
D gene: TRBD2; V gene: TRBV19; J gene: TRBJ2-7; clone size: once; CDR3 protein: CASATSASSYEQYF
D gene: NA; V gene: TRBV10-2; J gene: TRBJ1-1; clone size: NA; CDR3 protein: CASSDQTKAFF
D gene: TRBD1; V gene: TRBV5-1; J gene: TRBJ1-6; clone size: NA; CDR3 protein: CASRSTGDNSPLHF
D gene: NA; V gene: TRBV30; J gene: TRBJ2-5; clone size: NA; CDR3 protein: CAWSVGTRETQYF
D gene: NA; V gene: TRBV4-2; J gene: TRBJ1-4; clone size: NA; CDR3 protein: CASSQVEVNEKLFF
D gene: TRBD1; V gene: TRBV24-1; J gene: TRBJ2-3; clone size: many; CDR3 protein: CATSDWTGGDTQYF
D gene: NA; V gene: TRBV7-2; J gene: TRBJ1-1; clone size: many; CDR3 protein: CASSLVGRLNTEAFF
D gene: NA; V gene: TRBV12-3/TRBV12-4; J gene: TRBJ2-5; clone size: NA; CDR3 protein: CASSFPHREETQYF
D gene: TRBD1; V gene: TRBV12-3/TRBV12-4; J gene: NA; clone size: NA; CDR3 protein: CASRGGTGLYEQYF
D gene: NA; V gene: TRBV5-1; J gene: TRBJ2-1; clone size: few; CDR3 protein: CASSLEGEWEFF
D gene: TRBD2; V gene: TRBV14; J gene: TRBJ2-5; clone size: NA; CDR3 protein: CASSQDPAGVPYRTYEQYF
D gene: NA; V gene: TRBV21-1; J gene: NA; clone size: once; CDR3 protein: CASSPPPGVAGNEQYF
D gene: TRBD2; V gene: TRBV9; J gene: TRBJ2-3; clone size: NA; CDR3 protein: CASSPTGTSGRVLIGTQYF
D gene: NA; V gene: TRBV5-1; J gene: TRBJ2-3; clone size: NA; CDR3 protein: CASSSGATFPDTQYF
D gene: NA; V gene: TRBV11-2; J gene: TRBJ2-3; clone size: many; CDR3 protein: CASSLGGPGADTQYF
D gene: NA; V gene: TRBV4-1; J gene: TRBJ1-2; clone size: many; CDR3 protein: CASSQGGHDGYTF
D gene: NA; V gene: TRBV9; J gene: TRBJ2-3; clone size: NA; CDR3 protein: CASSVGPTDTQYF
D gene: TRBD2; V gene: TRBV29-1; J gene: TRBJ2-3; clone size: few; CDR3 protein: CSTGTSGLSTDTQYF
D gene: TRBD1; V gene: TRBV11-2; J gene: TRBJ2-7; clone size: few; CDR3 protein: CASSLDRRTGGIYYEQYF
D gene: NA; V gene: TRBV12-3/TRBV12-4; J gene: TRBJ2-3; clone size: NA; CDR3 protein: CASTDRAGTSTDTQYF
D gene: NA; V gene: TRBV20-1; J gene: NA; clone size: NA; CDR3 protein: CSANPTGTFSYNEQYF
D gene: TRBD2; V gene: TRBV29-1; J gene: TRBJ2-7; clone size: many; CDR3 protein: CSVVLAGSTYEQYF
D gene: NA; V gene: TRBV20-1; J gene: TRBJ2-7; clone size: few; CDR3 protein: CSASPGPQSTEQYF
D gene: TRBD1; V gene: TRBV12-3/TRBV12-4; J gene: TRBJ2-7; clone size: few; CDR3 protein: CASTDRGMNEQYF
D gene: TRBD1; V gene: TRBV5-1; J gene: TRBJ2-7; clone size: NA; CDR3 protein: CASSLGTGTVGYEQYF
D gene: NA; V gene: TRBV2; J gene: TRBJ2-5; clone size: few; CDR3 protein: CASSGLTGEQYF
D gene: NA; V gene: TRBV12-3/TRBV12-4; J gene: TRBJ1-2; clone size: few; CDR3 protein: CASSYEGSWYGYTF
D gene: NA; V gene: TRBV28; J gene: TRBJ1-4; clone size: NA; CDR3 protein: CASDSSTNEKLFF
D gene: NA; V gene: TRBV21-1; J gene: TRBJ2-6; clone size: few; CDR3 protein: CASGTVSSGANVLTF
D gene: NA; V gene: TRBV19; J gene: TRBJ2-7; clone size: few; CDR3 protein: CASSVGGGTAYEQYF
D gene: TRBD2; V gene: TRBV19; J gene: TRBJ2-1; clone size: few; CDR3 protein: CASSIASSGHNEQFF
D gene: TRBD2; V gene: TRBV6-5; J gene: TRBJ2-3; clone size: NA; CDR3 protein: CASSYSIPAGTVIRTDTQYF
D gene: NA; V gene: TRBV6-1; J gene: TRBJ1-4; clone size: NA; CDR3 protein: CARRNPRGHEKLFF
D gene: TRBD1; V gene: TRBV9; J gene: TRBJ2-3; clone size: NA; CDR3 protein: CASSSRTGDTDTQYF
D gene: TRBD1; V gene: TRBV25-1; J gene: TRBJ2-7; clone size: few; CDR3 protein: CASSESGTGKSYEQYF
D gene: TRBD2; V gene: TRBV28; J gene: TRBJ2-7; clone size: NA; CDR3 protein: CASRTGLAPYEQYF
D gene: NA; V gene: TRBV20-1; J gene: TRBJ1-6; clone size: NA; CDR3 protein: CSARKQGPNSPLHF
D gene: NA; V gene: TRBV20-1; J gene: TRBJ1-5; clone size: NA; CDR3 protein: CSATRAWGTNQPQHF
D gene: NA; V gene: TRBV20-1; J gene: TRBJ1-1; clone size: NA; CDR3 protein: CSATQRRGVYTEAFF
D gene: NA; V gene: TRBV20-1; J gene: TRBJ2-7; clone size: NA; CDR3 protein: CSASSRGPSYEQYF
D gene: NA; V gene: TRBV3-1; J gene: TRBJ2-1; clone size: few; CDR3 protein: CASSQEGWPQGVNEQFF
D gene: TRBD1; V gene: TRBV9; J gene: TRBJ2-1; clone size: NA; CDR3 protein: CASSLIEGQGANEQFF
D gene: NA; V gene: TRBV20-1; J gene: TRBJ2-1; clone size: NA; CDR3 protein: CSASGGTVGNEQFF
D gene: TRBD2; V gene: TRBV29-1; J gene: NA; clone size: NA; CDR3 protein: CSVARVRGREGETQYF
D gene: NA; V gene: TRBV24-1; J gene: TRBJ2-3; clone size: NA; CDR3 protein: CATSALGISADTQYF
D gene: TRBD2; V gene: TRBV2; J gene: TRBJ2-1; clone size: NA; CDR3 protein: CASSEGGRRDEQFF
D gene: TRBD2; V gene: TRBV6-5; J gene: TRBJ2-2; clone size: NA; CDR3 protein: CASSRLAGGNRELFF
D gene: NA; V gene: TRBV2; J gene: NA; clone size: NA; CDR3 protein: CASLRDGDNEQYF
D gene: NA; V gene: TRBV6-6; J gene: TRBJ2-7; clone size: NA; CDR3 protein: CASSYSLGQYNYEQYF
D gene: NA; V gene: TRBV27; J gene: TRBJ2-1; clone size: NA; CDR3 protein: CASSFPAQEQFF